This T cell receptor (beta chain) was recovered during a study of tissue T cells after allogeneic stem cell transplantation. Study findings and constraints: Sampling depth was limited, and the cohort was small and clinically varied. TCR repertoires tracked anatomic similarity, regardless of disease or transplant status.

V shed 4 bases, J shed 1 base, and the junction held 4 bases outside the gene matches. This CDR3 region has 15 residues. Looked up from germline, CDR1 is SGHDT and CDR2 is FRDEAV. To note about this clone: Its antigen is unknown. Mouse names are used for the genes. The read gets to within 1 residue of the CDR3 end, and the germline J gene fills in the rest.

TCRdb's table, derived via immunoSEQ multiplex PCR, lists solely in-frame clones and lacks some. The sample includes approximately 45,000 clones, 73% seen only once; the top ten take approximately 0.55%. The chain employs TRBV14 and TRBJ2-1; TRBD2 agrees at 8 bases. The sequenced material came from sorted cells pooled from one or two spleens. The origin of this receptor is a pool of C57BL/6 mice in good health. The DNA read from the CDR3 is TGTGCCAGCAGTCCCGACTGGGGAAACTATGCTGAGCAGTTC. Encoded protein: CASSPDWGNYAEQF. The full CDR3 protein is CASSPDWGNYAEQFF.